The rows below give T cell receptor beta chains drawn from one sample of a study of neurological immune-mediated disorders. A single record per CDR3 protein comes from TCRdb applying MiXCR to the 5' RACE reads. The table lists about 55,000 distinct CDR3 sequences, 3.6% of them singletons. The sequenced sample consisted of PBMCs. These receptor sequences come from a man aged 30 to 39 with multiple sclerosis. The CDR3 runs from the conserved cysteine through the conserved F or W. Fields, in order: V gene, J gene, D gene, clone size, CDR3 DNA, CDR3 protein. The D gene is left open where the match is weak. The size field is filled for only some rows; it gives once, few, many or a size class.

V: TRBV20-1
J: TRBJ2-5
D: TRBD2
size: many
DNA: TGCAGCCTTACTCCGGGACTAGCGGCTGGGACCCAGTACTTC
CDR3: CSLTPGLAAGTQYF

V: TRBV7-8
J: TRBJ1-3
D: TRBD1
size: many
DNA: TGTGCCAGCAGCCAGGGACAGGGGGGACATGGAAACACCATATATTTT
CDR3: CASSQGQGGHGNTIYF

V: TRBV10-3
J: TRBJ2-3
D: TRBD2
size: many
DNA: TGTGCCAGCACACCGGGACTAGCAGGGATTCGAGATACGCAGTATTTT
CDR3: CASTPGLAGIRDTQYF

V: TRBV20-1
J: TRBJ1-5
D: NA
size: many
DNA: TGCAGTGCTAGCGGGACACGTAGTCAGCCCCAGCATTTT
CDR3: CSASGTRSQPQHF

V: TRBV29-1
J: TRBJ2-3
D: TRBD1
size: many
DNA: TGCAGCGTGGACAGGGGGCTCGGATTTAGCACAGATACGCAGTATTTT
CDR3: CSVDRGLGFSTDTQYF

V: TRBV20-1
J: TRBJ2-5
D: TRBD2
size: many
DNA: TGCAGTGCCTCCCGACGAGGCGGGGGGCAAGAGACCCAGTACTTC
CDR3: CSASRRGGGQETQYF

V: TRBV3-1
J: TRBJ1-2
D: NA
size: many
DNA: TGTGCCAGCAGCCAAGTCCCTAACTATGGCTACACCTTC
CDR3: CASSQVPNYGYTF

V: TRBV15
J: TRBJ2-3
D: NA
size: many
DNA: TGTGCCACCAGGCCCCCTGGCGGAAGCACAGATACGCAGTATTTT
CDR3: CATRPPGGSTDTQYF

V: TRBV2
J: TRBJ2-5
D: NA
size: many
DNA: TGTGCCAGCAGCGACCGGGACGGAAATCTGGAAGAGACCCAGTACTTC
CDR3: CASSDRDGNLEETQYF

V: TRBV7-9
J: TRBJ1-2
D: NA
size: many
DNA: TGTGCCAGCAGCTTAGGTGGGGACTATGGCTACACCTTC
CDR3: CASSLGGDYGYTF

V: TRBV7-3
J: TRBJ1-1
D: TRBD1
size: many
DNA: TGTGCCAGCAGCTCGCCCCGGGACAGCAACACTGAAGCTTTCTTT
CDR3: CASSSPRDSNTEAFF

V: TRBV6-5
J: TRBJ1-6
D: NA
size: many
DNA: TGTGCCAGCAGTACCCTGGGGGGGACGACACCCCTCCACTTT
CDR3: CASSTLGGTTPLHF

V: TRBV3-1
J: TRBJ2-5
D: TRBD2
size: many
DNA: TGTGCCAGCAGCCAAAGGGCGGTCGCGGAGCCCCGACTAGCGGGAGTCTCGAAAGAGACCCAGTACTTC
CDR3: CASSQRAVAEPRLAGVSKETQYF

V: TRBV27
J: TRBJ2-2
D: NA
size: many
DNA: TGTGCCAGCAGTTTATCTGCAGGGTGGGACGGGGAGCTGTTTTTT
CDR3: CASSLSAGWDGELFF

V: TRBV5-1
J: TRBJ1-1
D: NA
size: many
DNA: TGCGCCAGCAGCTTGCTCTCACTGAACACTGAAGCTTTCTTT
CDR3: CASSLLSLNTEAFF

V: TRBV11-2
J: TRBJ1-1
D: NA
size: many
DNA: TGTGCCAGCAGCCGGGTCGGTTCCACTGAAGCTTTCTTT
CDR3: CASSRVGSTEAFF

V: TRBV7-8
J: TRBJ2-2
D: NA
size: many
DNA: TGTGCCAGCAGCTTAAGCGCTCGATCAGACACCTCCACCGGGGAGCTGTTTTTT
CDR3: CASSLSARSDTSTGELFF

V: TRBV5-1
J: TRBJ2-1
D: TRBD2
size: many
DNA: TGCGCCAGCGCCCTTGGACTAGCTAACAATGAGCAGTTCTTC
CDR3: CASALGLANNEQFF

V: TRBV7-2
J: TRBJ1-1
D: NA
size: many
DNA: TGTGCCAGCAGCGATCCATTGAACACTGAAGCTTTCTTT
CDR3: CASSDPLNTEAFF

V: TRBV20-1
J: TRBJ2-3
D: TRBD2
size: many
DNA: TGCAGTGCTAGAGATAGATTAAGGACTAGCGGCAGCACAGATACGCAGTATTTT
CDR3: CSARDRLRTSGSTDTQYF

V: TRBV3-1
J: TRBJ2-5
D: NA
size: many
DNA: TGTGCCAGCAGCCAAGGTCGACTAGAGTGGCAAAAAGAGACCCAGTACTTC
CDR3: CASSQGRLEWQKETQYF

V: TRBV2
J: TRBJ2-5
D: NA
size: many
DNA: TGTGCCAGCTTTGAGACGGAACAAGAGACCCAGTACTTC
CDR3: CASFETEQETQYF

V: TRBV5-1
J: TRBJ1-5
D: NA
size: many
DNA: TGCGCCAGCAGCTTGGAGGCGGGTGCAGGTCAGCCCCAGCATTTT
CDR3: CASSLEAGAGQPQHF

V: TRBV9
J: TRBJ2-1
D: NA
size: many
DNA: TGTGCCAGCAGCGTAGGGACTCGCTCCTACAATGAGCAGTTCTTC
CDR3: CASSVGTRSYNEQFF

V: TRBV25-1
J: TRBJ1-1
D: NA
size: few
DNA: TGTGCCAGCAGTGAACCGGGAATCAGGGCTTTCTTT
CDR3: CASSEPGIRAFF

V: TRBV20-1
J: TRBJ2-1
D: NA
size: few
DNA: TGCAGTGCAACCGGGACGCCGGGGGAGCAGTTCTTC
CDR3: CSATGTPGEQFF

V: TRBV12-3/TRBV12-4
J: TRBJ1-2
D: NA
size: many
DNA: TGTGCCAGCAGTCGAGAGATCTATGGCTACACCTTC
CDR3: CASSREIYGYTF

V: TRBV12-3/TRBV12-4
J: TRBJ2-1
D: NA
size: many
DNA: TGTGCCAGCAGTTTAGCGCGTGGCGCTGAGCAGTTCTTC
CDR3: CASSLARGAEQFF

V: TRBV7-9
J: TRBJ2-3
D: NA
size: many
DNA: TGTGCCAGCAGCCCTCAGACAGATACGCAGTATTTT
CDR3: CASSPQTDTQYF

V: TRBV20-1
J: TRBJ2-7
D: NA
size: many
DNA: TGCAGTGCTAGAGGGGACTCCTACGAGCAGTACTTC
CDR3: CSARGDSYEQYF

V: TRBV4-1
J: TRBJ2-7
D: NA
size: many
DNA: TGCGCCAGCAGCCACCTCTCCAGACAGGTTGGCCAATACGAGCAGTACTTC
CDR3: CASSHLSRQVGQYEQYF

V: TRBV12-3/TRBV12-4
J: TRBJ2-5
D: NA
size: few
DNA: TGTGCCAGCCGGGGATTCCAAGAGACCCAGTACTTC
CDR3: CASRGFQETQYF

V: TRBV20-1
J: TRBJ2-5
D: TRBD2
size: many
DNA: TGCAGTGCTGGCCCCCCTAGCGGGCTCCAAGAGACCCAGTACTTC
CDR3: CSAGPPSGLQETQYF

V: TRBV27
J: TRBJ2-7
D: NA
size: few
DNA: TGTGCCAGCAGGGGGGATTATGCCTACGAGCAGTACTTC
CDR3: CASRGDYAYEQYF

V: TRBV12-3/TRBV12-4
J: TRBJ2-5
D: NA
size: many
DNA: TGTGCCAGCAGTTTAGGAGAGACCCAGTACTTC
CDR3: CASSLGETQYF

V: TRBV5-1
J: TRBJ2-1
D: TRBD2
size: many
DNA: TGCGCCAGCAGCTTGGGAGGGAGGGACAATGAGCAGTTCTTC
CDR3: CASSLGGRDNEQFF

V: TRBV12-3/TRBV12-4
J: TRBJ2-3
D: TRBD1
size: many
DNA: TGTGCCAGCAGCCCACAGGGGGCTGGGGCAGATACGCAGTATTTT
CDR3: CASSPQGAGADTQYF

V: TRBV7-7
J: TRBJ2-1
D: TRBD1
size: few
DNA: TGTGCTAGCAGCTTGGGCACAGGGGAATCTGAGCAGTTCTTC
CDR3: CASSLGTGESEQFF

V: TRBV2
J: TRBJ2-5
D: TRBD2
size: many
DNA: TGTGCCAGCAGTGAGTGGGGGGGTTCCCAAGAGACCCAGTACTTC
CDR3: CASSEWGGSQETQYF

V: TRBV20-1
J: TRBJ2-1
D: NA
size: many
DNA: TGCAGTGCTAGAGCCCGGACTGTCCACAATGAGCAGTTCTTC
CDR3: CSARARTVHNEQFF

V: TRBV7-9
J: TRBJ2-3
D: TRBD2
size: many
DNA: TGTGCCAGCAGCTTAGGACTAGCCGAGGGGTCAGATACGCAGTATTTT
CDR3: CASSLGLAEGSDTQYF

V: TRBV27
J: TRBJ1-1
D: NA
size: many
DNA: TGTGCCAGCAGCACGACTGAAGCTTTCTTT
CDR3: CASSTTEAFF

V: TRBV11-2
J: TRBJ2-1
D: TRBD2
size: many
DNA: TGTGCCAGCAGCTCGATGGAGACTAGCCCTTCCTACAATGAGCAGTTCTTC
CDR3: CASSSMETSPSYNEQFF

V: TRBV20-1
J: TRBJ2-7
D: NA
size: many
DNA: TGCAGTGCTGCTTCGCGGAGGTACGAGCAGTACTTC
CDR3: CSAASRRYEQYF

V: TRBV5-1
J: TRBJ1-1
D: NA
size: NA
DNA: TGCGCCAGCAGCTTGTATGCCCGGGGGACTGCGAACACTGAAGCTTTCTTT
CDR3: CASSLYARGTANTEAFF

V: TRBV6-2/TRBV6-3
J: TRBJ2-5
D: TRBD2
size: many
DNA: TGTGCCAGCAGTTACTCTCGGCTAGCGGGAGGGGAAGAGACCCAGTACTTC
CDR3: CASSYSRLAGGEETQYF